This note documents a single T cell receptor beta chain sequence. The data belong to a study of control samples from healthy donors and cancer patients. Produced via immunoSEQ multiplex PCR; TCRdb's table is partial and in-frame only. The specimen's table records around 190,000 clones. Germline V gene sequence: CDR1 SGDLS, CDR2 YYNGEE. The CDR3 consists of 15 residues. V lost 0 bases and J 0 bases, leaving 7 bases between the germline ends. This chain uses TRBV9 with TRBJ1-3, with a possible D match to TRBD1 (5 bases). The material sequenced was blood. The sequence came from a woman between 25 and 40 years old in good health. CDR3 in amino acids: CASSVGGGSGNTIYF. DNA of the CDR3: TGTGCCAGCAGCGTAGGTGGGGGCTCTGGAAACACCATATATTTT.